This T cell receptor (beta chain) appears in the sequencing data of a study of T cell changes during pregnancy in multiple sclerosis. CDR3 length: 13 amino acids. Germline V gives CDR1 SGDLS, CDR2 YYNGEE. Trimming removed 3 bases from V and 5 bases from J; junction bases left unmatched: 3. Here immunoSEQ multiplex PCR was the method, and the copy in TCRdb shows in-frame clones only, minus some. In the table there are 30,000 or so clones, around 89% of which are singletons. Specimen: CD8+ T cells from peripheral blood mononuclear cells, collected in the third trimester of pregnancy. This rearrangement joins TRBV9 to TRBJ2-7, with TRBD1 identical over 9 bases. The source is a female donor with multiple sclerosis, enrolled in a pregnancy study. CDR3 amino acids: CASSATGGNEQYF. The CDR3, as DNA: TGTGCCAGCAGCGCAACAGGGGGCAACGAGCAGTACTTC.